Here is one TCR beta chain with its context. This record comes from a study of blood T cell repertoires in COVID-19. Germline V CDR1 and CDR2: MNHEY, SVGAGI. The CDR3 spans 16 residues. V dropped 3 bases and J dropped 3; count of bases not matched to a gene: 8. Measured with immunoSEQ multiplex PCR; TCRdb has only the in-frame clones, and not every one. The profile shows fewer than 95,000 clones, approximately 86% of them singletons. The sequenced sample consisted of peripheral blood. The receptor's source is a male donor with acute or convalescent COVID-19. The genes are TRBV6-5 and TRBJ1-5; 7 nucleotides align to TRBD1. CDR3 DNA sequence: TGTGCCAGCAGTTATACGGCGGGACAGACCAATCAGCCCCAGCATTTT. Residues: CASSYTAGQTNQPQHF.